A single T cell receptor beta chain is shown here with its context. Its target antigen remains unknown. The sample holds no much larger clone one base away, and base qualities are not on file. TCRbeta CDR3 regions were amplified from genomic DNA using the immunoSEQ Assay, a bias-controlled multiplex PCR. The source study handled its data this way. Nucleated cell counts per sample were estimated from amplification of reference gene primers within the assay. Sequence reads were collapsed and filtered to measure the absolute abundance of every unique TCRbeta CDR3 rearrangement. For each sample, productive Simpson clonality was calculated as the square root of Simpson's diversity index across productive rearrangements. The table was pulled from immuneACCESS by TCRdb, which kept in-frame rearrangements only. Such tables lose some clones; where checked, under half of the loss comes from unresolved V genes, and the rest has no known cause. V and J calls and clone size are copied from that table; D and trimming were computed from the DNA. Across this sample there are around 250,000 clones, with around nine tenths seen only once. Jointly, the top ten make up 0.94% of the sample.

The CDR3 starts with the cysteine, ends with the phenylalanine, and has 13 residues. Only CDR3 DNA is held: 39 bases, read in frame from base 1. V and J lose 1 base and 7 bases, and a span of 11 bases separates them. From the germline V gene, CDR1 is SGHDT and CDR2 is YYEEEE. These data originate in a study of blood T cell repertoires in COVID-19 (TCRdb year 2020). Background for the entire study: Samples from collaborators originated in the United States, Italy and Spain and spanned both the acute and convalescent phases of COVID-19. The prospective study material was composed of cDNA or gDNA derived from T cells, B-cell-depleted T cells, or PBMCs. The dataset comprised deeply sampled blood TCRbeta repertoires from subjects exposed to, actively infected with, or recovered from COVID-19. The repertoires were released in a freely available public database intended as a resource for research on the immune response to SARS-CoV-2. The samples were drawn from two sources: the first 160 participants of the ongoing ImmuneRACE study, and some 1,300 subjects contributed by 6 global collaborators. Sample metadata almost always included a de-identified subject ID, COVID-19 status, age in years and sex. Where HLA class I and class II types were available, the types were taken from metadata supplied by the sample provider, not from assay-based typing. Points the paper makes about the study in general: Clinical and demographic metadata were provided uncurated, with the amount varying by source and participant.

A second Seattle source provided samples from volunteer blood donors who had recovered from COVID-19. Each collaborating institution followed its own protocols to collect whole blood in K2EDTA tubes. Collaborator samples were shipped for TCRbeta analysis as frozen whole blood, isolated PBMCs, or DNA extracted from either sample type. What was sequenced was peripheral blood. This TCR was recovered from a woman in her forties who had recovered from COVID-19. The V and J genes are TRBV5-6 and TRBJ1-1, with the D gene uncertain. The sequenced DNA is TGTGCCAGCAGCTTGTTACATGAGGGTGAAGCTTTCTTT. Translated, this gives CASSLLHEGEAFF.